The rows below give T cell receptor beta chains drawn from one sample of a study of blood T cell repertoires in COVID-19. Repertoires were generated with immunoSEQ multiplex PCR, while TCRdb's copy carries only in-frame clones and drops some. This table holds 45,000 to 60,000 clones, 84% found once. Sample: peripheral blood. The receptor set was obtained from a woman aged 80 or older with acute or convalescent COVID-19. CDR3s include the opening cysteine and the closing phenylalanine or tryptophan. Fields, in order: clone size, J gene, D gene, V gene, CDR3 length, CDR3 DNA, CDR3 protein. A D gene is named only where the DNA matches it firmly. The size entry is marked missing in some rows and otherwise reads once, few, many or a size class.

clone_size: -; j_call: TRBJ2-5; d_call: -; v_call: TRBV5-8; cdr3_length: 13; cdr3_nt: TGTGCCAGCAGCTCCGGGTACCAAGAGACCCAGTACTTC; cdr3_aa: CASSSGYQETQYF
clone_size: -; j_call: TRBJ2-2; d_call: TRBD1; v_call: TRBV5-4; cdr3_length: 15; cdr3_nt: TGTGCCAGCAGCTTAGACAGGGTGACCACCGGGGAGCTGTTTTTT; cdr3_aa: CASSLDRVTTGELFF
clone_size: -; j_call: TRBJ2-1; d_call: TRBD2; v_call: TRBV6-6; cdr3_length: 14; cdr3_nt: TGTGCCAGCAGCCGACTAGCGGGGGGGACTGAGCAGTTCTTC; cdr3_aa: CASSRLAGGTEQFF
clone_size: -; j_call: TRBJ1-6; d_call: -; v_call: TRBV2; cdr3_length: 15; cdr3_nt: TGTGCCAGCAGTGAACATCGCAGGAATAATTCACCCCTCCACTTT; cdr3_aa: CASSEHRRNNSPLHF
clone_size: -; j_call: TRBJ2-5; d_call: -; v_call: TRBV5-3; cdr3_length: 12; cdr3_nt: TGTGCCAGAAGCCACACCCAAGAGACCCAGTACTTC; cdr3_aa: CARSHTQETQYF
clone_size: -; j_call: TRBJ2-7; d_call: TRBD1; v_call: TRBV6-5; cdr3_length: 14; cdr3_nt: TGTGCCAGCACCCGGGACAGTTTGGGCTACGAGCAGTACTTC; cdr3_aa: CASTRDSLGYEQYF
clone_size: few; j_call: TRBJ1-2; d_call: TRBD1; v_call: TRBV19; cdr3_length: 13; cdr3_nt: TGTGCCAGTAGTTCGGACAGGTCTGAAGGCTACACCTTC; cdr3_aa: CASSSDRSEGYTF
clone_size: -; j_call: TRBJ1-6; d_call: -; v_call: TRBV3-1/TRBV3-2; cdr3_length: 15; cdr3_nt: TGTGCCAGCAGCCAAGATGGCACGGGTGATTCACCCCTCCACTTT; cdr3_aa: CASSQDGTGDSPLHF
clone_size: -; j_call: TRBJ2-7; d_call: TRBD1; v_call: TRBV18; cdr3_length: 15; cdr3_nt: TGTGCCAGCTCACCTTCAGGGGGCTTCTCCTACGAGCAGTACTTC; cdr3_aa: CASSPSGGFSYEQYF
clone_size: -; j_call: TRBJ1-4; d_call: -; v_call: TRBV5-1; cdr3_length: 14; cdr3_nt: TGCGCCAGCAGCCGGGACAAGAATGGTGAAAAACTGTTTTTT; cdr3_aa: CASSRDKNGEKLFF
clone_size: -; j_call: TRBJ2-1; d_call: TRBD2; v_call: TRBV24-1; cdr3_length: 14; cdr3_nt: TGTGCCACCAGTGGTGCGGGGGGTTACAATGAGCAGTTCTTC; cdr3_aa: CATSGAGGYNEQFF
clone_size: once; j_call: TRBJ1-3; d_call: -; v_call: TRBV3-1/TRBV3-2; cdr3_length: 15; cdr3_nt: TGTGCCAGCAGCCAAGATCTGCCGGGGGGAAACACCATATATTTT; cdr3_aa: CASSQDLPGGNTIYF
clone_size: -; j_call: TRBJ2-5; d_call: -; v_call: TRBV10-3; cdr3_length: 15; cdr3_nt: TGTGCCATCAGTGAGGGCGAAGACAGTAAAGAGACCCAGTACTTC; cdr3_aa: CAISEGEDSKETQYF
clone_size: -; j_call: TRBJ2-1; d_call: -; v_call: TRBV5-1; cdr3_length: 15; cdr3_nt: TGCGCCAGCAGCTTGTTGGCCAGCTCCTACAATGAGCAGTTCTTC; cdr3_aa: CASSLLASSYNEQFF
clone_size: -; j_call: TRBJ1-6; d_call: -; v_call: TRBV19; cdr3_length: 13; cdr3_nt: TGTGCCAGTAAGGTCAGAGGTAATTCACCCCTCCACTTT; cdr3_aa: CASKVRGNSPLHF
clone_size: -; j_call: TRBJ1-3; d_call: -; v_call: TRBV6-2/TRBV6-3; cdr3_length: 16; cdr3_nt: TGTGCCAGCAGTTACTCGACGGGGGGCCCGGTAGACACCATATATTTT; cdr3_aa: CASSYSTGGPVDTIYF
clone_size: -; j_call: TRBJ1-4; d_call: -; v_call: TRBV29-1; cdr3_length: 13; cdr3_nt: TGCAGCGGCCGGGACACCCTTAATGAAAAACTGTTTTTT; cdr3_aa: CSGRDTLNEKLFF
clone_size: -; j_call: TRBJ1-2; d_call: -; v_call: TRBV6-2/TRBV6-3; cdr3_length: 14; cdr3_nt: TGTGCCAGCAGTTCAGGGGCCCACAACTATGGCTACACCTTC; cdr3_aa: CASSSGAHNYGYTF
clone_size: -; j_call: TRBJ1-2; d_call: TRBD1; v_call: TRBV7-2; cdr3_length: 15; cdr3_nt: TGTGCCAGCAGCTTACGGCCAGGGGGCTTGTATGGCTACACCTTC; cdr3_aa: CASSLRPGGLYGYTF
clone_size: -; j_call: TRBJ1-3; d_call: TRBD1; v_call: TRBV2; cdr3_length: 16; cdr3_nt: TGTGCCAGCAGTGGACAGGGCGAAGGCTCTGGAAACACCATATATTTT; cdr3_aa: CASSGQGEGSGNTIYF
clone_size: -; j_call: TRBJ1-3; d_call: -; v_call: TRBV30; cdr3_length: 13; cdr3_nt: TGTGCCTGCCCAGGGGATTGGGGAAACACCATATATTTT; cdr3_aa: CACPGDWGNTIYF
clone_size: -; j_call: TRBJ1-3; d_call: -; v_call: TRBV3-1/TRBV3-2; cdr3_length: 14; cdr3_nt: TGTGCCAGCAGCCAACAGGGGAGAGGAAACACCATATATTTT; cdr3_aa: CASSQQGRGNTIYF
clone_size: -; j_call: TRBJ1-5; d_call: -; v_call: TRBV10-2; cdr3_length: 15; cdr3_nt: TGCGCCAGCAGTGAGTCTGGGGCTTCCAATCAGCCCCAGCATTTT; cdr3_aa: CASSESGASNQPQHF
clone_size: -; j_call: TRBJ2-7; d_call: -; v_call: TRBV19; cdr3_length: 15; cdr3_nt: TGTGCCAGTAGTATTGTATTGGCGGCAGGGTACGAGCAGTACTTC; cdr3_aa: CASSIVLAAGYEQYF
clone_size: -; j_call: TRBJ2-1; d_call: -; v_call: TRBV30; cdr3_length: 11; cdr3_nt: TGTGCCTGGAGTGTAACGACAGAGCAGTTCTTC; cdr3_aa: CAWSVTTEQFF
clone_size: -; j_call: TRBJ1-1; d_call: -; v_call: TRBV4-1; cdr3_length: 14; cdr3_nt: TGCGCCAGCAGACAGGGACCTTTGAACACTGAAGCTTTCTTT; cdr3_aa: CASRQGPLNTEAFF
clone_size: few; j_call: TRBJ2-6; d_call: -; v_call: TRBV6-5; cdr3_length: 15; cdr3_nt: TGTGCCAGCAGGGGCGGGACAGCGGGGGCCAACGTCCTGACTTTC; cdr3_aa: CASRGGTAGANVLTF
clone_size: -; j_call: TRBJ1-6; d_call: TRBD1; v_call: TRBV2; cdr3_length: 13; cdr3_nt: TGTGCCAGCGAGACAGGGGAGCATTCACCCCTCCACTTT; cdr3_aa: CASETGEHSPLHF
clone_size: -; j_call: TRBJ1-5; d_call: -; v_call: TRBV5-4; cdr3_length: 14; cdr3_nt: TGTGCCAGCAGCTTGGCAGGGGCAGGGCAGCCCCAGCATTTT; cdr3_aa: CASSLAGAGQPQHF
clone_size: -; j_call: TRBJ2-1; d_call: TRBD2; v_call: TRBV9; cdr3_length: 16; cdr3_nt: TGTGCCAGCAGCGTAGGTGGACGGGGGGGCAGGGATGAGCAGTTCTTC; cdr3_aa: CASSVGGRGGRDEQFF
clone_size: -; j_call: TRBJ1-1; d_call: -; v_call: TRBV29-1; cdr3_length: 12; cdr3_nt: TGCAGCGTTGTTATGGGGCGGGATGAAGCTTTCTTT; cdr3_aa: CSVVMGRDEAFF
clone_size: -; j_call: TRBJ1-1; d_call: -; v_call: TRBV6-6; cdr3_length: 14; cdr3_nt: TGTGCCAGCAGTTACTTAGGGGCAAACACTGAAGCTTTCTTT; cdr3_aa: CASSYLGANTEAFF
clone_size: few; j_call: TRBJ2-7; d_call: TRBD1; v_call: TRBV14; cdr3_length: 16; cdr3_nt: TGTGCCAGCAGCCAAGAAGCTTGGACAGGAGCCTACGAGCAGTACTTC; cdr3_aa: CASSQEAWTGAYEQYF
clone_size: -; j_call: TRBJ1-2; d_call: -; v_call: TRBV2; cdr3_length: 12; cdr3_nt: TGTGCCAGCAAAGGGACATACTATGGCTACACCTTC; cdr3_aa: CASKGTYYGYTF
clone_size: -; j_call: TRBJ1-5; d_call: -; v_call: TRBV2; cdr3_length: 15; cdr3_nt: TGTGCCACCTCAGGGGACGGGTATAGCAATCAGCCCCAGCATTTT; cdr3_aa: CATSGDGYSNQPQHF
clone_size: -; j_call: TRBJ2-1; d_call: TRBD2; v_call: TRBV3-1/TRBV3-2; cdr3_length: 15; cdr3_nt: TGTGCCAGCAGCCTTAGCGGGGGGGGGTACAATGAGCAGTTCTTC; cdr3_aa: CASSLSGGGYNEQFF
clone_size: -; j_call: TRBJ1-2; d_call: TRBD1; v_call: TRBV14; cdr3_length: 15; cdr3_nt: TGTGCCAGCAGCCTAGCCGGGACAGGAAGCTATGGCTACACCTTC; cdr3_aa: CASSLAGTGSYGYTF
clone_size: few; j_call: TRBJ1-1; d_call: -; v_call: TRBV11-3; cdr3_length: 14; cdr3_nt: TGTGCCAGCAGCCAGAGGGCAGGGAACACTGAAGCTTTCTTT; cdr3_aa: CASSQRAGNTEAFF
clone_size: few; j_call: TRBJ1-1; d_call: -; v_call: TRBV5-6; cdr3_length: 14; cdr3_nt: TGTGCCAGCAGCTGGAGGGCTCCGAACACTGAAGCTTTCTTT; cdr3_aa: CASSWRAPNTEAFF
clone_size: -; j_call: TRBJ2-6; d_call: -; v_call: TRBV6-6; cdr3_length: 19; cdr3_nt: TGTGCCAGCAGTCGCGACGGACTCGATCAACCTTCTGGGGCCAACGTCCTGACTTTC; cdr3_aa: CASSRDGLDQPSGANVLTF
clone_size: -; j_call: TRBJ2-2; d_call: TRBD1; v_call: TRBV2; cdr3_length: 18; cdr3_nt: TGTGCCAGCAGCCTAGTAAGGGACAGGTTTTTGGATACCGGGGAGCTGTTTTTT; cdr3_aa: CASSLVRDRFLDTGELFF
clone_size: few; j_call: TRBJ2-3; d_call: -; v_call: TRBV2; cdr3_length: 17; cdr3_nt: TGTGCCAGCAGCCACCCCCGACTTCTTACAAGCACAGATACGCAGTATTTT; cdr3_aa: CASSHPRLLTSTDTQYF
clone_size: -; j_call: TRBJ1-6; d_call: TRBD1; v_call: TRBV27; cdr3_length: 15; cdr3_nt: TGTGCCAGCAGACGCGGGACAGGGAATAATTCACCCCTCCACTTT; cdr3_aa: CASRRGTGNNSPLHF